This TCR beta chain originates from a study of blood T cell repertoires in COVID-19. Study as a whole: Italy, Spain and the United States were the sources of the convalescent and acute COVID-19 samples. The cDNA or gDNA used as material had been derived from T cells, B-cell-depleted T cells, or PBMCs.

Authors' processing steps: Researchers report that nucleated cell counts were estimated from reference gene primer amplification. Generated by immunoSEQ multiplex PCR, the TCRdb table keeps only in-frame clones and is missing some. D and trimming come from the DNA, and the V and J calls and clone size come from that table. The sample holds about 300,000 clones, 83% seen once. The count of this clone is one. Germline V gene data show CDR1 as SEHNR and CDR2 as FQNEAQ (reference sequence). The V gene lost 5 bases and the J gene lost 6 bases, with 14 bases spanning the gap. The CDR3 contains 13 residues. What was sequenced was peripheral blood. J is TRBJ2-7 and V is TRBV7-9; a possible D gene is TRBD1 (6 bases). The sequence was obtained from a woman between 45 and 65 years old who had recovered from COVID-19. CDR3 in amino acids: CASSPPGAREQYF. CDR3 bases: TGTGCCAGCAGCCCCCCAGGGGCGCGCGAGCAGTACTTC.